This T cell receptor beta chain came from a study of CD8 T cells in Susac syndrome (dated 2019 in TCRdb). About the full investigation: Of the Susac syndrome patients who were sequenced, about 6 had clinically active disease and roughly eight were in clinical remission. Whether CD8+ T cell activation and differentiation in Susac syndrome was antigen driven was tested using repertoire sequencing. At blood withdrawal, Susac syndrome patients were therapy-naive, treated with corticosteroids (with IVIg additionally given to some), or treated with IVIg alone.

RNA was extracted with the RNeasy kit and roughly 0.45 to 1 ug was reverse transcribed using random hexamers. TCR beta CDR3 regions were amplified with the immunoSEQ multiplex PCR assay covering 54 Vbeta and 13 Jbeta segments. PCR amplification bias was corrected by using a synthetic template baseline for primer optimization and computational correction. The source study handled its data this way. Reads were assigned to V, D and J genes according to IMGT and analyzed in immunoSEQ Analyzer, with only productive sequences retained. Clonality was calculated as one minus the Shannon entropy normalized by log2 of the number of productive unique sequences. For each patient and control, public and private clones were evaluated within the 100 most prevalent clones. Clones were defined as Susac-specific when absent from the healthy and MS cohorts, from about 970 published viral clones and from other ImmuneACCESS disease sequences. TCRdb's own reprocessing of the public reads used fastp at Q25 and MiXCR and kept productive beta chains. Duplicate CDR3 protein sequences are folded into a single record with the most common DNA and genes. TCRdb, rather than the study authors, made the V and J calls. The sample data list some 200,000 distinct CDR3 sequences, and approximately 96% of these were observed just once. The ten most abundant clones make up approximately 0.1% of the sample.

The CDR3 holds 12 amino acids from the cysteine to the phenylalanine. CDR3 DNA is the only sequence kept; it has 36 bases, read in frame from the first base. CDR1 and CDR2 are drawn from the germline V gene (reference sequence): LGHDT, YNNKEL. Trimming at the junction amounts to 4 bases on V and 5 bases on J, and the germline ends lie 6 bases apart. This clonotype has a single count. Its antigen is not yet known. No much larger clonotype is one base removed from it; base qualities were not supplied. One read alone lends weak support. The full study reports these points: The CD4+ T cell repertoire of patients with Susac syndrome showed no detectable clonal expansion. The TCR sequencing and HLA analysis was acknowledged to have included a relatively small number of individuals.

Peripheral blood CD8+ and CD4+ T cells from healthy donors, Susac syndrome patients and multiple sclerosis patients were profiled by high-throughput TCR beta sequencing. The Susac syndrome patients fulfilled recently defined diagnostic criteria for either definite or probable disease. Bulk CD8+ and CD4+ T cells were purified by magnetic negative isolation, while CD8+ TEMRA cells were enriched using FACS. Blood was collected in EDTA tubes and processed within 24 hours, with PBMCs isolated through density gradient centrifugation. PBMCs intended for TCR sequencing were frozen in liquid nitrogen and were later thawed in a 37 degrees C water bath. A purity of at least 90% was achieved for sorted or isolated CD4+, CD8+ and CD8+ TEMRA cells.

The TCR was taken from a human donor with Susac syndrome. The rearranged chain carries TRBV3-1 and TRBJ2-1; too little of a D gene remains to name it. Sample: CD4+ T cells from PBMCs. The CDR3 region has the sequence CASSRTDNEQFF. The nucleotide sequence is given as TGTGCCAGCAGCCGTACAGACAATGAGCAGTTCTTC.